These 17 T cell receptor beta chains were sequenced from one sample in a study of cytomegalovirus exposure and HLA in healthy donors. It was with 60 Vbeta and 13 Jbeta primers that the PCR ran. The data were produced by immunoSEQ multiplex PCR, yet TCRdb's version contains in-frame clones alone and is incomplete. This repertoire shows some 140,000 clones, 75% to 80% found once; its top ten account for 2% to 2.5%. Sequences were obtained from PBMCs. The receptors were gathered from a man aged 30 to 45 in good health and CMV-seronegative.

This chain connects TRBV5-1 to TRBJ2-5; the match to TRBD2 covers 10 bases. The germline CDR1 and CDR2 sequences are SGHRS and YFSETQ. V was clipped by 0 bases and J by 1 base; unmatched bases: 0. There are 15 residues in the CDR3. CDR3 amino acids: CASSLGLAGQETQYF. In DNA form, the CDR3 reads TGCGCCAGCAGCTTGGGACTAGCGGGCCAAGAGACCCAGTACTTC.

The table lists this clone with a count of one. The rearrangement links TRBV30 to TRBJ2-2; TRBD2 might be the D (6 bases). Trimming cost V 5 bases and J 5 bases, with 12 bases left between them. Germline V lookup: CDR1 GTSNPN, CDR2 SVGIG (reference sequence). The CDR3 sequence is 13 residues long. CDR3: CAWSTLATGELFF. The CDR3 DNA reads TGTGCCTGGTCAACCCTAGCGACCGGGGAGCTGTTTTTT.

Written as DNA, the CDR3 is TGTGCCAGCAGCTTAGAGCGGTTCGGGGACAGGACTGATGGCTACACCTTC. Translated, it gives CASSLERFGDRTDGYTF. V usage is TRBV7-8 and J usage is TRBJ1-2; 8 bases map to TRBD1. Germline V CDR1 and CDR2: SGHVS, FQNEAQ. This CDR3 spans 17 amino acids. V lost 1 base and J lost 6; bases outside the gene matches: 13.

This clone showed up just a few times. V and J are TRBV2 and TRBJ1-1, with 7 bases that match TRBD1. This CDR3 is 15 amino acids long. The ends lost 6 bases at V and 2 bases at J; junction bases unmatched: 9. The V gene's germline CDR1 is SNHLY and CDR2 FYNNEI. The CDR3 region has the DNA TGTGCCAGCAGGATATGGGGACAGAGTAACACTGAAGCTTTCTTT. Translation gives CASRIWGQSNTEAFF. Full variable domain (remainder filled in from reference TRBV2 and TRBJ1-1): EPEVTQTPSHQVTQMGQEVILRCVPISNHLYFYWYRQILGQKVEFLVSFYNNEISEKSEIFDDQFSVERPDGSNFTLKIRSTKLEDSAMYFCASRIWGQSNTEAFFGQGTRLTVV.

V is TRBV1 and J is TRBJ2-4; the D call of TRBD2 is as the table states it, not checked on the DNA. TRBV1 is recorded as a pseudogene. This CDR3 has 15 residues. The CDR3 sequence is CTSSQDHGAKNIQYF. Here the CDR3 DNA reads TGCACCAGCAGCCAAGATCACGGGGCCAAAAACATTCAGTACTTC.

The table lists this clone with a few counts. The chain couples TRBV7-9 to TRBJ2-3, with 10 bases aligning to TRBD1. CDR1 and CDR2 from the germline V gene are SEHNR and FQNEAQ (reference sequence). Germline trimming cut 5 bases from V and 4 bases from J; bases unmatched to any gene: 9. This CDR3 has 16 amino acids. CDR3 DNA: TGTGCCAGCAGCCCTACGGGACAGGGGAGTGCAGATACGCAGTATTTT. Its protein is CASSPTGQGSADTQYF.

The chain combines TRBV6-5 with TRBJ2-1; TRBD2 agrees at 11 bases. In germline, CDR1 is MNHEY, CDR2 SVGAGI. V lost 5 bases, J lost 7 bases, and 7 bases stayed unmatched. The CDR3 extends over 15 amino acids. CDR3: CASSNLAGGGNEQFF. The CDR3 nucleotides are TGTGCCAGCAGTAATTTAGCGGGAGGGGGAAATGAGCAGTTCTTC.

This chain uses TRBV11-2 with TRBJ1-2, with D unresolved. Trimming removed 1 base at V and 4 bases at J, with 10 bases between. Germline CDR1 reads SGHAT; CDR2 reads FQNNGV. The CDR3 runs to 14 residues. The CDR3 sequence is CASSLVSGIYGYTF. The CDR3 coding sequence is TGTGCCAGCAGCTTAGTATCAGGAATCTATGGCTACACCTTC.

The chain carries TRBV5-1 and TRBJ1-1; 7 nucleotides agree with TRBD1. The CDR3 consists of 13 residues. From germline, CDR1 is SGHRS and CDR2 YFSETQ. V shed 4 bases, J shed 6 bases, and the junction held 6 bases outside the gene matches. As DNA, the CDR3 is TGCGCCAGCAGCCTTGACAGGGCCGCTGAAGCTTTCTTT. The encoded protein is CASSLDRAAEAFF.

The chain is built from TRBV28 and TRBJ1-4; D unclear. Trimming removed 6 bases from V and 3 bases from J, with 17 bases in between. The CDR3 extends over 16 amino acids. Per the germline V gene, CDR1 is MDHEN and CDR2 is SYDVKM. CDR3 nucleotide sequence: TGTGCCAGCAGCCTAACTCTAAGGCGGTCTAATGAAAAACTGTTTTTT. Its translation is CASSLTLRRSNEKLFF. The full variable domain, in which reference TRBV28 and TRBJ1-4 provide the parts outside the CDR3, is DVKVTQSSRYLVKRTGEKVFLECVQDMDHENMFWYRQDPGLGLRLIYFSYDVKMKEKGDIPEGYSVSREKKERFSLILESASTNQTSMYLCASSLTLRRSNEKLFFGSGTQLSVL.

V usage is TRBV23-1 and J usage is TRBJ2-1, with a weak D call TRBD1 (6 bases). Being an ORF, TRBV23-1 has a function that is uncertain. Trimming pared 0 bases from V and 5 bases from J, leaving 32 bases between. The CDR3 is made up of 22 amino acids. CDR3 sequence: CASSQSRKVGEATGKLNNEQFF. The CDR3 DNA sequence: TGCGCCAGCAGTCAATCGAGGAAGGTGGGCGAGGCCACAGGGAAACTAAACAATGAGCAGTTCTTC.

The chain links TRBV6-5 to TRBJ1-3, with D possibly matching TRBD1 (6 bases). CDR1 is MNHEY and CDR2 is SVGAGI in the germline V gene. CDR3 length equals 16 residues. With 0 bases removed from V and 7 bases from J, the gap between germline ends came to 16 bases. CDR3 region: CASSYSVLHQGNTIYF. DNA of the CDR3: TGTGCCAGCAGTTACTCGGTACTACACCAGGGGAACACCATATATTTT.

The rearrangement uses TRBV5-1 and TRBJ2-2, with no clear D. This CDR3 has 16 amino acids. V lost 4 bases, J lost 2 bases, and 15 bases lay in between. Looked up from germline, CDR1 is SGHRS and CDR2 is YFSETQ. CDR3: CASSLPSGFNTGELFF. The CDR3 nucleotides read TGCGCCAGCAGCCTACCCTCAGGATTTAACACCGGGGAGCTGTTTTTT.

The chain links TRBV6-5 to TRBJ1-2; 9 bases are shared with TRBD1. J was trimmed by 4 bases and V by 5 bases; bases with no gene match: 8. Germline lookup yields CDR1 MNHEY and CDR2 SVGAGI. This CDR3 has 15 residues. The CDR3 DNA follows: TGTGCCAGCAGTGACTTGGGACAGGGAAGCTATGGCTACACCTTC. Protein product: CASSDLGQGSYGYTF.

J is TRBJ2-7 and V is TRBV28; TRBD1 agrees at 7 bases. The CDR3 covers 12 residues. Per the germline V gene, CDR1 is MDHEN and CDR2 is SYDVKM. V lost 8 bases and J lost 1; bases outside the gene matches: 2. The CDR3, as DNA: TGTGCCAGCGGGGGACAGTCCTACGAGCAGTACTTC. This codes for CASGGQSYEQYF.

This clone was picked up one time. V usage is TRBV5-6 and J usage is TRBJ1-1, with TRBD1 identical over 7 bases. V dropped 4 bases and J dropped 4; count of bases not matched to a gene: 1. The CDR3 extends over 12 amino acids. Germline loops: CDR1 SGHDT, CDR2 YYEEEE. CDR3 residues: CASSRDSTEAFF. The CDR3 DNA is TGTGCCAGCAGCAGGGACAGCACTGAAGCTTTCTTT. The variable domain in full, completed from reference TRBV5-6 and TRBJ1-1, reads DAGVTQSPTHLIKTRGQQVTLRCSPKSGHDTVSWYQQALGQGPQFIFQYYEEEERQRGNFPDRFSGHQFPNYSSELNVNALLLGDSALYLCASSRDSTEAFFGQGTRLTVV.

CDR3: CATRGWGSYEQYF. The DNA of the CDR3 is TGTGCCACTCGAGGGTGGGGCTCCTACGAGCAGTACTTC. This chain joins TRBV27 and TRBJ2-7, with D perhaps TRBD2 (5 bases). Germline lookup yields CDR1 MNHEY and CDR2 SMNVEV (reference sequence). The CDR3 loop spans 13 amino acids. Trimming cost V 10 bases and J 0 bases, with 13 bases left between them.